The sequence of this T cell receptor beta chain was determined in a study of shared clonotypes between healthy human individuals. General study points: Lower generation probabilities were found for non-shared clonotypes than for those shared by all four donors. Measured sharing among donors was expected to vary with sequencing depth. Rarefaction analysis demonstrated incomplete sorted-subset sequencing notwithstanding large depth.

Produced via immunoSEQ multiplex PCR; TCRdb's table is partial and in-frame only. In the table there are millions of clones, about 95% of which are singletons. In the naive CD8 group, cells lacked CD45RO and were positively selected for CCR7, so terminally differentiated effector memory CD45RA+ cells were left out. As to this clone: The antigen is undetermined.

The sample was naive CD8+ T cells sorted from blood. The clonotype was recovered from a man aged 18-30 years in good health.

CDR3 amino acids: CASSLSAGGPVNEQFF. CDR3 sequence (DNA): TGTGCCAGCAGTTTATCGGCGGGAGGGCCCGTCAATGAGCAGTTCTTC. The chain couples TRBV27 to TRBJ2-1, with 9 bases aligning to TRBD2. J was trimmed by 6 bases and V by 0 bases; bases with no gene match: 6. The CDR3 has 16 amino acids. Germline V lookup: CDR1 MNHEY, CDR2 SMNVEV (reference sequence).